These 18 T cell receptor beta chains came from one sample sequenced in a study of tumor-infiltrating lymphocytes in glioblastoma multiforme. Multiple V-beta primers and a C-beta primer amplified TCRB from RNA. TCRdb re-derived calls from the multiplex PCR reads in MiXCR, one entry per CDR3 protein. This sample carries fewer than 11,000 distinct CDR3 sequences, 66% of them seen once, and the ten largest clones take about 30%. Sample: brain tumor tissue. Every receptor here comes from a male donor with glioblastoma.

The chain has TRBV20-1 and TRBJ1-5; D perhaps matches TRBD1 (6 bases). Trimming cost V 4 bases and J 4 bases, with 11 bases left between them. Per the germline V gene, CDR1 is DFQATT and CDR2 is SNEGSKA (reference sequence). There are 13 residues in the CDR3. CDR3 sequence: CSATQGTNQPQHF. For the CDR3, the DNA is TGCAGTGCTACCCAGGGGACTAATCAGCCCCAGCATTTT.

Turning to this clonotype: Since the CDR3 does not end with the conserved phenylalanine or tryptophan, this likely comes from a read error. The chain recombines TRBV12-3 or TRBV12-4 with TRBJ1-5; TRBD1 might be the D (6 bases). The CDR3 is 14 amino acids. The CDR3 sequence: CVSSLQGGNQPQHL. The CDR3 bases are TGTGTCAGCAGTCTACAGGGAGGCAATCAGCCCCAGCATTTA.

Regarding this clonotype: The junction departs from the called germline gene at one end, perhaps through a read error. The rearrangement joins TRBV11-2 to TRBJ1-2; the D gene is possibly TRBD1 (5 bases). CDR3 length: 13 residues. Germline V gene lookup returns CDR1 SGHAT and CDR2 FQNNGV. In nucleotides, the CDR3 is TGTGGCAGCACCTCTATGGGGGTGAACGGCTACACCTTC. As protein: CGSTSMGVNGYTF.

The chain carries TRBV29-1 and TRBJ2-1; D uncertain. CDR3 size: 13 residues. The V and J ends lost 7 bases and 2 bases respectively, with 12 bases between them. The germline V gene has CDR1 SQVTM and CDR2 ANQGSEA. The DNA of the CDR3 is TGCAGCGCCAGCCAGGAGCCCTACAATGAGCAGTTCTTC. Its protein product is CSASQEPYNEQFF.

This clonotype was seen repeatedly, ten times or more. This sequence may be a read error, since a much larger clone differs from it by one base. The chain is built from TRBV20-1 and TRBJ2-2; possible D gene TRBD2, 6 bases. CDR1 and CDR2 from the germline V gene are DFQATT and SNEGSKA (reference sequence). This CDR3 region has 13 residues. Here the CDR3 reads CSVPISNTGGLFF. The CDR3 region has the DNA TGCAGTGTACCGATTAGCAACACCGGGGGGCTGTTTTTT.

By share of the sample, this clonotype is medium-sized (0.01 to 0.1%). The CDR3 sequence: CASRSQAATQYF. The CDR3 DNA reads TGCGCCAGCAGATCACAAGCGGCTACGCAGTATTTT. J is TRBJ2-3 and V is TRBV10-2; maybe TRBD2 (5 bases). Germline lookup yields CDR1 WSHSY and CDR2 SAAADI. Between the trimmed V and J ends, which lost 6 bases and 8 bases, there was a span of 12 bases. The CDR3 consists of 12 residues.

Details on this clonotype: One end of the junction is discordant with germline, which a read error may explain. The V gene is TRBV5-6, the J gene TRBJ2-7; D remains ambiguous. The CDR3 length is 15 residues. Germline CDR1 is SGHDT and CDR2 is YYEEEE. CDR3 DNA sequence: TGTGCCAGCAGCTTGAATACGGAAATGAGCTACGAGCAATACTTC. It codes for CASSLNTEMSYEQYF.

The J gene is TRBJ1-6, the V gene TRBV4-1; perhaps TRBD1 as D (5 bases). CDR3 length equals 16 residues. V lost 7 bases, J lost 10 bases, and 23 bases lay in between. The germline V gene encodes CDR1 MGHRA and CDR2 YSYEKL. CDR3 region: CASNSILAGTSSPLHF. The CDR3 bases are TGCGCCAGCAACTCAATCCTAGCGGGGACGAGCTCACCCCTCCACTTT.

This chain connects TRBV29-1 to TRBJ2-3; the D is unclear. The germline V and J ends were trimmed by 4 bases and 3 bases, with 11 bases remaining between them. This CDR3 has 13 amino acids. Looked up from germline, CDR1 is SQVTM and CDR2 is ANQGSEA. This chain's CDR3 is CSVVRVGTDTQYF. The CDR3 DNA reads TGCAGCGTTGTCCGGGTTGGGACAGATACGCAGTATTTT.

This clonotype is medium-sized (0.01 to 0.1%) by share. This chain uses TRBV6-6 with TRBJ2-3, with TRBD1 identical over 8 bases. CDR3 length equals 15 residues. Germline assignment: CDR1 MNHNY and CDR2 SVGAGI (reference sequence). J lost 2 bases, V lost 2 bases, and 3 bases had no gene match. The CDR3 sequence is CASSYLQGATDTQYF. CDR3 bases: TGTGCCAGCAGTTACCTTCAGGGGGCCACAGATACGCAGTATTTT.

The rearrangement uses TRBV20-1 and TRBJ2-7; the match to TRBD1 covers 12 bases. The CDR3 extends over 13 amino acids. V gave up 6 bases and J gave up 4 bases; unmatched junction bases: 4. Per germline, CDR1 DFQATT and CDR2 SNEGSKA (reference sequence). In DNA, the CDR3 is TGCAGTGCACTGGGACAGGGGGCTTACGAGCAGTACTTC. Residues: CSALGQGAYEQYF.

A few counts support this clonotype. The chain employs TRBV10-3 and TRBJ2-3, with D hard to call. Germline V gene lookup returns CDR1 ENHRY and CDR2 SYGVKD. Trimming took off 0 bases at V and 6 bases at J, with 7 bases between the two ends. The CDR3 consists of 13 residues. CDR3 coding DNA: TGTGCCATCAGTGAGTCGTGCGCCGATACGCAGTATTTT. Protein: CAISESCADTQYF.

This clonotype is labeled medium-sized. The genes are TRBV13 and TRBJ1-2; D is unresolved. Germline assignment: CDR1 PRHDT and CDR2 FYEKMQ (reference sequence). The V gene lost 4 bases and the J gene lost 6 bases, with 18 bases spanning the gap. CDR3 size: 15 residues. The DNA for the CDR3 is TGTGCCAGCAGCTCCGGTATGCAGGACCAGGATGGCTACACCTTC. Amino acid sequence: CASSSGMQDQDGYTF.

The chain combines TRBV6-6 with TRBJ2-2; D is undetermined. Germline CDR1 is MNHNY and CDR2 is SVGAGI (reference sequence). The length of the CDR3 is 12 residues. The V and J ends lost 5 bases and 3 bases respectively, with 4 bases between them. The CDR3 nucleotides are TGTGCCAGCAGTCCTTACACCGGGGAGCTGTTTTTT. It yields the protein CASSPYTGELFF.

The chain couples TRBV11-3 to TRBJ2-3; D is possibly TRBD1 or TRBD2 (5 bases each). Trimming took 1 base from V and 5 from J, leaving 13 bases between them. This CDR3 spans 15 amino acids. Germline CDR1 reads SGHNT; CDR2 reads YENEEA. DNA of the CDR3: TGTGCCAGCAGCTTAGCGGGACCCAGCGGAGATACGCAGTATTTT. Translation gives CASSLAGPSGDTQYF.

By share of the sample, this clonotype is large. This rearrangement joins TRBV20-1 to TRBJ2-1, with D perhaps matching TRBD2 (6 bases). The CDR3 is 13 residues long. Germline CDR1 and CDR2: DFQATT and SNEGSKA (reference sequence). V was pared by 5 bases and J by 8 bases, with 16 bases between. The CDR3 bases are TGCAGTGCTCCACCGACTAGGCCCGATGAGCAGTTCTTC. Amino acid sequence: CSAPPTRPDEQFF.

This clonotype came up a few times. The missing conserved phenylalanine or tryptophan at the end of this CDR3 makes a read error likely. V usage is TRBV6-1 and J usage is TRBJ1-5; a weak D match, TRBD1 (5 bases). V was shortened by 7 bases and J by 3 bases, with 19 bases between the two germline ends. The CDR3 consists of 16 residues. From germline, CDR1 is MNHNS and CDR2 SASEGT. CDR3 region: CASKDALVTDNQPQHL. CDR3 nucleotides: TGTGCCAGCAAGGATGCCCTTGTGACAGACAATCAGCCCCAGCATTTG.

This clonotype is termed medium-sized. The V call is TRBV10-3, the J call TRBJ1-1; weak D call: TRBD1 (5 bases). V was trimmed by 3 bases and J by 5 bases, leaving 10 bases between them. The CDR3 consists of 13 residues. The germline CDR1 and CDR2 sequences are ENHRY and SYGVKD. The CDR3: CAISDSGKTEAFF. DNA for the CDR3: TGTGCCATCAGTGATTCAGGGAAGACTGAAGCTTTCTTT.